Listed below are T cell receptor beta chains from one sample, sequenced in a study of shared clonotypes between healthy human individuals. The protocol was immunoSEQ multiplex PCR, while the TCRdb copy is restricted to in-frame clones and leaves out a portion. Counted here are over a million clones, around 82% occurring once; the ten biggest clones make up 0.5% to 0.65%. The sequenced sample consisted of memory CD4+ T cells from PBMCs. These receptors originate from a man aged 18 to 35 in good health. Some clones in this sample may be carry-over from other donors' samples. Each CDR3 is given without its conserved first and last residue.

TRBJ1-2	TRBV28	ASSADRTYGYT
TRBJ2-7	TRBV29-1	SVEERSYEQY
TRBJ2-5	TRBV7-2	ASSQKGAETQY
TRBJ2-5	TRBV18	ASSTGIQETQY
TRBJ1-2	TRBV9	ASSVGLSGTHSGYT
TRBJ2-2	TRBV11-2	ASSSPSGELF
TRBJ2-1	TRBV11-3	ASSASGRGASEQF
TRBJ1-2	TRBV20-1	SAHDSSGYT
TRBJ2-3	TRBV18	ASSAAGTDTQY
TRBJ2-2	TRBV7-3	ASSLGFGELF
TRBJ2-3	TRBV9	ASSVVGVADTQY
TRBJ1-1	TRBV18	ASSWSRDMNTEAF
.	TRBV6-5	ASSKPGTDEQY
TRBJ2-1	TRBV6-1	ASRVTSGGYNEQF
TRBJ1-3	TRBV7-3	ASSRGQGENTIY
TRBJ2-2	TRBV2	ASSEAYPTGELF
TRBJ2-5	TRBV14	ASSPLSGTGPETQY
TRBJ2-7	TRBV4-2	ASSQDQNFGQPSYEQY
TRBJ2-5	TRBV7-9	ASISQGETQY
TRBJ2-5	TRBV20-1	SADKETQY
TRBJ1-1	TRBV7-3	ASSFSWNTEAF
TRBJ2-5	TRBV25-1	ASSELAGVRQY
TRBJ1-5	TRBV30	AWSAGFGGNQPQH
TRBJ2-4	TRBV19	ASSIPGFGLAKNIQY
TRBJ1-2	TRBV4-3	ASSQVRGRDYGYT
TRBJ2-1	TRBV4-1	ASSRTIRGNEQF